Listed below are T cell receptor beta chains from one sample, sequenced in a study of human T cells and chemical hapten exposure. TCRdb called the RACE reads again in MiXCR, with one record for every CDR3 protein. Of approximately 52,000 distinct CDR3 sequences in the sample, more than 9.5% were seen once. The starting material was whole blood, obtained in connection with sensitization to the hapten diphenylcyclopropenone (DPC). The receptors stem from a woman in her thirties or forties with alopecia areata. Some clones in this sample may be carry-over from other donors' samples. Both conserved end residues are part of each CDR3. D genes are given only for firm matches. Size tells how often a clone was seen (once, few, many) or the class of an expanded clone, and some rows leave it out.

j_gene: TRBJ2-1
v_gene: TRBV12-3/TRBV12-4
abundance: many
d_gene: TRBD2
CDR3nt: TGTGCCAGCAGTCATAGACTAGCGGGGAGTAATGAGCAGTTCTTC
CDR3aa: CASSHRLAGSNEQFF

j_gene: TRBJ2-5
v_gene: TRBV9
abundance: few
d_gene: .
CDR3nt: TGTGCCAGCAGCGTAGTAGGGTTCAGGGACCAAGAGACCCAGTACTTC
CDR3aa: CASSVVGFRDQETQYF

j_gene: TRBJ2-1
v_gene: TRBV4-3
abundance: .
d_gene: TRBD2
CDR3nt: TGCGCCAGCAGCCAAAGCGGGGGTTATGAGCAGTTCTTC
CDR3aa: CASSQSGGYEQFF

j_gene: TRBJ1-1
v_gene: TRBV12-2
abundance: .
d_gene: .
CDR3nt: TGTGCAAGTCGGGGCAGCTGGAACACTGAAGCTTTCTTT
CDR3aa: CASRGSWNTEAFF

j_gene: TRBJ2-2
v_gene: TRBV6-2/TRBV6-3
abundance: .
d_gene: .
CDR3nt: TGTGCCAGCAGACCCGGACTCCTGAGGACCGGGGAGCTGTTTTTT
CDR3aa: CASRPGLLRTGELFF

j_gene: TRBJ1-2
v_gene: TRBV6-4
abundance: many
d_gene: TRBD1
CDR3nt: TGTGCCAGCAGTGACGAGGCCGGGACAGCATATGGCTACACCTTC
CDR3aa: CASSDEAGTAYGYTF

j_gene: TRBJ2-1
v_gene: TRBV11-2
abundance: many
d_gene: .
CDR3nt: TGTGCCAGCAGCTTAGTGTTTGAGCAGTTCTTC
CDR3aa: CASSLVFEQFF

j_gene: TRBJ1-5
v_gene: TRBV3-2
abundance: many
d_gene: .
CDR3nt: TGTGCCAGCAGCCAAGGAGCAGGGGAAACTAATAGCAATCAGCCCCAGCATTTT
CDR3aa: CASSQGAGETNSNQPQHF

j_gene: TRBJ2-1
v_gene: TRBV19
abundance: many
d_gene: .
CDR3nt: TGTGCCAGTAGTATAGCGGGCAGCAACAATGAGCAGTTCTTC
CDR3aa: CASSIAGSNNEQFF

j_gene: TRBJ1-5
v_gene: TRBV20-1
abundance: .
d_gene: .
CDR3nt: TGCAGTGCTAAGGGAGGGGGGGCGCGGAGCAATCAGCCCCAGCATTTT
CDR3aa: CSAKGGGARSNQPQHF

j_gene: TRBJ2-3
v_gene: TRBV20-1
abundance: few
d_gene: .
CDR3nt: TGCAGTGCTAGCCCCGCGACGGGCGGTACCTCAGATACGCAGTATTTT
CDR3aa: CSASPATGGTSDTQYF

j_gene: TRBJ2-1
v_gene: TRBV11-2
abundance: many
d_gene: .
CDR3nt: TGTGCCAGCAGCTTAAGCGACGAGCAGTTCTTC
CDR3aa: CASSLSDEQFF

j_gene: TRBJ1-5
v_gene: TRBV29-1
abundance: many
d_gene: TRBD1
CDR3nt: TGCAGCGTTGTCTGGACAGGAGATAGCAATCAGCCCCAGCATTTT
CDR3aa: CSVVWTGDSNQPQHF

j_gene: TRBJ1-3
v_gene: TRBV7-6
abundance: many
d_gene: .
CDR3nt: TGTGCCAGCAGCTTAGGAGGGGCGCGACGTTCCGGAAACACCATATATTTT
CDR3aa: CASSLGGARRSGNTIYF

j_gene: TRBJ1-1
v_gene: TRBV7-8
abundance: many
d_gene: .
CDR3nt: TGTGCCAGCAGCCCCTATCTCACGAACACTGAAGCTTTCTTT
CDR3aa: CASSPYLTNTEAFF

j_gene: TRBJ1-3
v_gene: TRBV20-1
abundance: .
d_gene: TRBD1
CDR3nt: TGCAGTGCTTCGACAGGGTCTGGAAACACCATATATTTT
CDR3aa: CSASTGSGNTIYF

j_gene: TRBJ2-3
v_gene: TRBV5-1
abundance: many
d_gene: .
CDR3nt: TGCGCCAGCAGCTTGGAATCCGGGATAAGCACAGATACGCAGTATTTT
CDR3aa: CASSLESGISTDTQYF

j_gene: TRBJ2-3
v_gene: TRBV4-1
abundance: many
d_gene: TRBD2
CDR3nt: TGCGCCAGCAGCCAAGAAGCCCGGGGGGGCACAGATACGCAGTATTTT
CDR3aa: CASSQEARGGTDTQYF

j_gene: TRBJ1-4
v_gene: TRBV28
abundance: many
d_gene: .
CDR3nt: TGTGCCAGCAGGACGGCCGGACGGGGGGAAAAACTGTTTTTT
CDR3aa: CASRTAGRGEKLFF

j_gene: TRBJ2-1
v_gene: TRBV7-9
abundance: few
d_gene: TRBD2
CDR3nt: TGTGCCAGCAGCCCGTGGACTAGCCCCGATGAGCAGTTCTTC
CDR3aa: CASSPWTSPDEQFF

j_gene: TRBJ2-7
v_gene: TRBV6-5
abundance: .
d_gene: TRBD2
CDR3nt: TGTGCCAGCAGCCGAGCGGGAGGCTACGAGCAGTACTTC
CDR3aa: CASSRAGGYEQYF

j_gene: TRBJ1-1
v_gene: TRBV18
abundance: .
d_gene: .
CDR3nt: TGTGCCAGCACACCGAGCATTTCGGCCAACACTGAAGCTTTCTTT
CDR3aa: CASTPSISANTEAFF

j_gene: TRBJ2-3
v_gene: TRBV5-1
abundance: .
d_gene: .
CDR3nt: TGCGCCAGCAGCTCCGAGACAGACACAGATACGCAGTATTTT
CDR3aa: CASSSETDTDTQYF

j_gene: TRBJ1-1
v_gene: TRBV29-1
abundance: .
d_gene: .
CDR3nt: TGCAGCGTTGAGACGACGGTTAACACTGAAGCTTTCTTT
CDR3aa: CSVETTVNTEAFF

j_gene: TRBJ2-1
v_gene: TRBV18
abundance: few
d_gene: TRBD2
CDR3nt: TGTGCCAGCTCACCGCTGGGACTAGCGGGCTCCTACAATGAGCAGTTCTTC
CDR3aa: CASSPLGLAGSYNEQFF

j_gene: TRBJ1-5
v_gene: TRBV10-3
abundance: few
d_gene: TRBD1
CDR3nt: TGTGCCACCCGGCAGGGGGAAGGTCAGCCCCAGCATTTT
CDR3aa: CATRQGEGQPQHF

j_gene: TRBJ1-1
v_gene: TRBV6-1
abundance: many
d_gene: .
CDR3nt: TGTGCCAGCAGTGAAGGGGCTTTCTTT
CDR3aa: CASSEGAFF

j_gene: TRBJ2-3
v_gene: TRBV3-1
abundance: .
d_gene: TRBD2
CDR3nt: TGTGCCAGCAGCCAACTAGCGGGGGGCCTAAGCACAGATACGCAGTATTTT
CDR3aa: CASSQLAGGLSTDTQYF

j_gene: TRBJ2-1
v_gene: TRBV29-1
abundance: few
d_gene: TRBD2
CDR3nt: TGCAGCATCCCCCACCCGGCTAGCGGGACCTACAATGAGCAGTTCTTC
CDR3aa: CSIPHPASGTYNEQFF

j_gene: TRBJ1-5
v_gene: TRBV12-3/TRBV12-4
abundance: many
d_gene: .
CDR3nt: TGTGCCAGCAGTTTAGTGCAAGCGGACAATCAGCCCCAGCATTTT
CDR3aa: CASSLVQADNQPQHF

j_gene: TRBJ2-7
v_gene: TRBV6-2/TRBV6-3
abundance: many
d_gene: .
CDR3nt: TGTGCCAGCAGTCCCGCGACGTACTACGAGCAGTACTTC
CDR3aa: CASSPATYYEQYF

j_gene: TRBJ2-5
v_gene: TRBV24-1
abundance: few
d_gene: TRBD2
CDR3nt: TGTGCCACCAGTGACAACGGACTAGCGGGGTACCAAGAGACCCAGTACTTC
CDR3aa: CATSDNGLAGYQETQYF

j_gene: TRBJ1-5
v_gene: TRBV19
abundance: many
d_gene: .
CDR3nt: TGTGCCAGTAGGAAGCGCAGAAATAGCAATCAGCCCCAGCATTTT
CDR3aa: CASRKRRNSNQPQHF